Each of the 8 T cell receptor beta chains below was sequenced from the same sample in a study of shared clonotypes between healthy human individuals. Data came from immunoSEQ multiplex PCR; TCRdb stores just in-frame clones and leaves some out. Of roughly 1,100,000 clones in the sample, around 74% are singletons; the top ten hold around 1.5%. Sequencing used memory CD4+ T cells sorted from blood. Stated subset: CD45RA-negative fraction. These receptors came from a man between 18 and 29 years old in good health.

The sample holds a few counts of this clone. CDR3 DNA: TGTGCCAGCAGCCGGAGGTCCGGAGAGACCCAGTACTTC. It yields the protein CASSRRSGETQYF. The J gene is TRBJ2-5, the V gene TRBV6-5, with D possibly matching TRBD2 (5 bases). The germline V and J ends were trimmed by 6 bases and 4 bases, with 12 bases remaining between them. CDR1 and CDR2 (germline): MNHEY, SVGAGI. This CDR3 comprises 13 residues.

V is TRBV7-2 and J is TRBJ1-2, with a tentative D call TRBD1 (6 bases). Germline lookup yields CDR1 SGHTA and CDR2 FQGNSA. The CDR3 has 17 amino acids. V was trimmed by 1 base and J by 0 bases, leaving 15 bases between them. In nucleotides, the CDR3 is TGTGCCAGCAGCTTAGGTTTTCGGGACAAACCTAACTATGGCTACACCTTC. Translation: CASSLGFRDKPNYGYTF. Filled out from reference TRBV7-2 and TRBJ1-2, the complete variable domain reads GAGVSQSPSNKVTEKGKDVELRCDPISGHTALYWYRQSLGQGLEFLIYFQGNSAPDKSGLPSDRFSAERTGGSVSTLTIQRTQQEDSAVYLCASSLGFRDKPNYGYTFGSGTRLTVV.

Details on this clone: The final CDR3 position lacks the conserved phenylalanine or tryptophan, pointing to a likely read error. The DNA is left out, because the CDR3 cannot be placed on it with certainty; the CDR3 is given as TCRdb lists it. This sequence joins TRBV6-1 and TRBJ2-7; the DNA was not compared with TRBD1, the D call given in the table. Counting both end residues, the CDR3 totals 15 amino acids. Germline CDR1 reads MNHNS; CDR2 reads SASEGT. The CDR3 sequence is CASSERQGLPLHGPS.

The rearrangement joins TRBV5-4 to TRBJ1-4, with D perhaps matching TRBD1 (5 bases). Trimming removed 3 bases at V and 0 bases at J, with 15 bases between. The CDR3 consists of 17 residues. CDR1 is SGHNT and CDR2 is YYREEE in the germline V gene (reference sequence). The chain's CDR3 is CASSSSPMTATNEKLFF. In nucleotides, the CDR3 is TGTGCCAGCAGCTCCTCACCAATGACAGCAACTAATGAAAAACTGTTTTTT.

V is TRBV6-6 and J is TRBJ1-1; tentative D call: TRBD1 (6 bases). The V gene's germline CDR1 is MNHNY and CDR2 SVGAGI (reference sequence). This CDR3 spans 16 amino acids. V was pared by 4 bases and J by 7 bases, with 22 bases between. The CDR3 loop reads CASSFQVGRGIDEAFF. CDR3 nucleotide sequence: TGTGCCAGCAGTTTCCAAGTGGGTAGGGGGATAGATGAAGCTTTCTTT.

V is TRBV29-1 and J is TRBJ2-2; no reliable D call. Germline loops: CDR1 SQVTM, CDR2 ANQGSEA. The CDR3 runs 12 residues. The V and J ends lost 8 bases and 4 bases respectively, with 11 bases between them. CDR3 loop: CSIGRSTGELFF. The CDR3 DNA sequence: TGCAGCATCGGACGGAGCACCGGGGAGCTGTTTTTT.

This chain joins TRBV6-1 and TRBJ1-5; TRBD1 matches at 7 bases. Germline CDR1 reads MNHNS; CDR2 reads SASEGT. This CDR3 is built from 12 residues. V shed 11 bases, J shed 9 bases, and the junction held 10 bases outside the gene matches. The CDR3 DNA sequence: TGTGCCGCCCGGACAGGATTCCTGCCCCAGCATTTT. This codes for CAARTGFLPQHF.

V usage is TRBV7-9 and J usage is TRBJ1-2, with 10 bases matching TRBD1. CDR1 and CDR2 (germline): SEHNR, FQNEAQ (reference sequence). After removal of 5 bases from V and 6 bases from J, the junction contained 6 bases not matched to a gene. The length of the CDR3 is 14 residues. The CDR3 nucleotides read TGTGCCAGCAGCCTGACAGGGGGCCTGGATGGCTACACCTTC. Its translation: CASSLTGGLDGYTF.